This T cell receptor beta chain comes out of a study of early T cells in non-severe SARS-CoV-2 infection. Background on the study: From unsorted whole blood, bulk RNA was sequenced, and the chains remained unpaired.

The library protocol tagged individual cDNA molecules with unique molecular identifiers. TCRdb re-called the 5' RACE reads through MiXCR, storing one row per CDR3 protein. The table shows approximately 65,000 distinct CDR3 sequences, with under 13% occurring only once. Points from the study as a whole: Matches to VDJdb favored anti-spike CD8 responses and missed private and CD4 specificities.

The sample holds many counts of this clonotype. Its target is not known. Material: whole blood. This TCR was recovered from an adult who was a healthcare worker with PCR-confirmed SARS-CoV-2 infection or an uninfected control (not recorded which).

CDR3 amino acids: CASTTGLDQPQHF. The CDR3 region has the DNA TGTGCCAGCACCACGGGGCTGGATCAGCCCCAGCATTTT. The chain recombines TRBV10-3 with TRBJ1-5, with D perhaps matching TRBD1 (5 bases). Germline V gene data show CDR1 as ENHRY and CDR2 as SYGVKD. Trimming removed 10 bases at V and 5 bases at J, with 15 bases between. The CDR3 loop spans 13 amino acids.